Listed here are 14 T cell receptor beta chains from one sample, sequenced in a study of cytomegalovirus exposure and HLA in healthy donors. With 60 Vbeta and 13 Jbeta primers, the PCR was carried out. Data came from immunoSEQ multiplex PCR; TCRdb stores just in-frame clones and leaves some out. Of 100,000 to 120,000 clones detected, about 70% appear once; the ten largest clones hold 3% to 3.5%. The sample consisted of PBMCs. These receptors were taken from a young man in good health and CMV-seronegative.

The V and J genes are TRBV5-6 and TRBJ2-1; 7 positions agree with TRBD2. V lost 4 bases, J lost 6 bases, and 4 bases stayed unmatched. CDR1 is SGHDT and CDR2 is YYEEEE in the germline V gene. The CDR3 has 13 amino acids. The CDR3 is CASSAGVPNEQFF. The CDR3 DNA follows: TGTGCCAGCAGCGCGGGAGTGCCCAATGAGCAGTTCTTC.

This chain connects TRBV7-2 to TRBJ1-3; D is uncertain. The V gene's germline CDR1 is SGHTA and CDR2 FQGNSA. The CDR3 is 15 amino acids. Deletions cut 4 bases from V and 0 bases from J, with 10 bases between. CDR3 sequence: CASSSGSSSGNTIYF. The CDR3, as DNA: TGTGCCAGCAGCTCGGGGTCGAGCTCTGGAAACACCATATATTTT.

As to this clone: Other DNA sequences in this specimen translate into the identical CDR3. DNA of the CDR3: TGTGCCAGCAGCTTAGGACAGAACTATGGCTACACCTTC. Residues: CASSLGQNYGYTF. The chain has TRBV7-2 and TRBJ1-2, with D maybe TRBD1 (5 bases). The germline V gene encodes CDR1 SGHTA and CDR2 FQGNSA. The V and J ends lost 1 base and 2 bases respectively, with 5 bases between them. The length of the CDR3 is 13 residues.

V gene TRBV7-8 combines with J gene TRBJ1-5; 9 nucleotides agree with TRBD1. V trimming: 5 bases; J trimming: 6 bases; junction bases outside the gene matches: 5. The CDR3 length is 14 residues. CDR1 is SGHVS, CDR2 FQNEAQ, per germline. The CDR3 region is CASSAGTGTQPQHF. The DNA of the CDR3 is TGTGCCAGCAGCGCCGGGACAGGGACTCAGCCCCAGCATTTT.

This rearrangement joins TRBV18 to TRBJ2-7; possibly TRBD2 for D (5 bases). Trimming shortened V by 0 bases and J by 3 bases, and 6 bases separated the two germline ends. There are 13 residues in the CDR3. The germline gives CDR1 KGHSH, CDR2 LQKENI. CDR3 in amino acids: CASSPPTIYEQYF. The CDR3 nucleotides are TGTGCCAGCTCACCACCGACTATCTACGAGCAGTACTTC.

Concerning this clone: In the same sample, other DNA sequences code for this CDR3. The chain employs TRBV30 and TRBJ2-7, with D possibly being TRBD2 (5 bases). CDR1 is GTSNPN and CDR2 is SVGIG in the germline V gene (reference sequence). Trimming removed 8 bases at V and 3 bases at J, with 17 bases between. This CDR3 spans 13 amino acids. The CDR3 DNA reads as TGTGCCCTCAAGCCACGAGGGATCTACGAGCAGTACTTC. It encodes CALKPRGIYEQYF.

This rearrangement joins TRBV19 to TRBJ1-4; 9 bases agree with TRBD1. Losses at the gene ends were 1 base for V and 6 bases for J; bases not matched to a gene: 3. The CDR3 length is 15 residues. Germline CDR1 LNHDA, CDR2 SQIVND (reference sequence). CDR3 sequence (DNA): TGTGCCAGTAGTATAGTCGGGACAGGGTATGAAAAACTGTTTTTT. This translates into CASSIVGTGYEKLFF.

The CDR3: CAWDSSSETQYF. CDR3 nucleotide sequence: TGTGCCTGGGACAGTAGCAGCGAGACCCAGTACTTC. The chain recombines TRBV30 with TRBJ2-5; TRBD1 might be the D (5 bases). Between the trimmed V and J ends, which lost 5 bases and 5 bases, there was a span of 12 bases. Germline loops: CDR1 GTSNPN, CDR2 SVGIG (reference sequence). CDR3 length: 12 residues.

In its sample, this clone was seen a few times. The gene calls are TRBV5-1 and TRBJ1-2; 7 bases match TRBD1. J lost 8 bases, V lost 3 bases, and 10 bases had no gene match. CDR3 length equals 14 residues. Germline CDR1 is SGHRS and CDR2 is YFSETQ. The CDR3 sequence is CASSSLRDSEGYTF. CDR3 bases: TGCGCCAGCAGCTCCCTCCGGGACAGTGAAGGCTACACCTTC. The whole variable domain, filled in from reference TRBV5-1 and TRBJ1-2, reads KAGVTQTPRYLIKTRGQQVTLSCSPISGHRSVSWYQQTPGQGLQFLFEYFSETQRNKGNFPGRFSGRQFSNSRSEMNVSTLELGDSALYLCASSSLRDSEGYTFGSGTRLTVV.

V usage is TRBV5-5 and J usage is TRBJ1-2; TRBD1 agrees at 7 bases. J was trimmed by 7 bases and V by 5 bases; bases with no gene match: 5. Germline loops: CDR1 SGHKS, CDR2 YYEKEE (reference sequence). This CDR3 comprises 12 residues. CDR3 sequence reads: CASSINRGGYTF. The CDR3 DNA reads as TGTGCCAGCAGTATCAACAGGGGTGGCTACACCTTC.

The V gene is TRBV29-1, the J gene TRBJ2-1; 8 bases are a match to TRBD2. Germline trimming cut 5 bases from V and 4 bases from J; bases unmatched to any gene: 7. The CDR3 is made up of 14 amino acids. The germline V gene has CDR1 SQVTM and CDR2 ANQGSEA. The CDR3 loop reads CSVLQREPYNEQFF. CDR3 coding DNA: TGCAGCGTTCTGCAGCGGGAGCCTTACAATGAGCAGTTCTTC.

The chain links TRBV2 to TRBJ2-3; TRBD2 is a possible D gene (5 bases). CDR3 length: 15 residues. Between the trimmed V and J ends, which lost 8 bases and 2 bases, there was a span of 17 bases. Germline V gene data show CDR1 as SNHLY and CDR2 as FYNNEI. The CDR3 region has the DNA TGTGCCAGCGGCGGAGGAGGCAGGTTCACAGATACGCAGTATTTT. Residues: CASGGGGRFTDTQYF.

V usage is TRBV4-3 and J usage is TRBJ1-1; no definite D call. Germline V CDR1 and CDR2: LGHNA, YSLEER. The CDR3 covers 15 residues. V dropped 1 base and J dropped 7 bases, with 16 bases sitting between them. The CDR3 nucleotides are TGCGCCAGCAGCCAAGCGGGAAGGGCGTACGATGAAGCTTTCTTT. It yields the protein CASSQAGRAYDEAFF.

This clone was seen a handful of times. A read error may produce the germline difference seen at one junction end. The chain couples TRBV6-1 to TRBJ2-4, with D possibly being TRBD2 (6 bases). Germline V gene data show CDR1 as MNHNS and CDR2 as SASEGT. The CDR3 is 16 amino acids. Here the CDR3 reads CASSDGVPSAKNSQYF. CDR3 nucleotides: TGTGCCAGCAGTGACGGGGTCCCTAGCGCCAAAAACAGTCAGTACTTC.